This T cell receptor (beta chain) stems from a study of monozygotic twins with inflammatory bowel disease. TCRdb processed the 5' RACE reads again and assigns one entry to each CDR3 protein, with no DNA. With about 210,000 distinct CDR3 sequences in the sample, the ten largest clones hold 1.5% to 2%. The germline CDR1 and CDR2 sequences are SGHVS and FQNEAQ. The CDR3 has 14 residues. The chain couples TRBV7-8 to TRBJ2-7. The source material was blood. The TCR was taken from a human donor with ulcerative colitis or Crohn's disease, or a healthy co-twin of an affected twin (not recorded which). The CDR3 protein is CASSLSVYGSEQYF.